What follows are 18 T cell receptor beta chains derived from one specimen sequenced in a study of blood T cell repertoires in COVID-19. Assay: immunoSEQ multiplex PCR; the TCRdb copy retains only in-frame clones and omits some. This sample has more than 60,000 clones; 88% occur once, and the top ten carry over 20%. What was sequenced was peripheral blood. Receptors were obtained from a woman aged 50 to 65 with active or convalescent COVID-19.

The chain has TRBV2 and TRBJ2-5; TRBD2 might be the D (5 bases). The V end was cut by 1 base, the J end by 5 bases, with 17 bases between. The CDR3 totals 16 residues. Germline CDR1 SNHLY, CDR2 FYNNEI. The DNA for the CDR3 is TGTGCCAGCAGTGAAGGTCGAGCTAGAGGGTACGAGACCCAGTACTTC. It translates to CASSEGRARGYETQYF.

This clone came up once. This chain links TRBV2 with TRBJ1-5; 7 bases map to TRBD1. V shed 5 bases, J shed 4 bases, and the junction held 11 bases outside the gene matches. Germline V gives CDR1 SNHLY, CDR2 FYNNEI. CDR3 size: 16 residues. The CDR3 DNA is TGTGCCAGCAGTACTCGCCTCGGGACAGCTAATCAGCCCCAGCATTTT. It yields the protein CASSTRLGTANQPQHF.

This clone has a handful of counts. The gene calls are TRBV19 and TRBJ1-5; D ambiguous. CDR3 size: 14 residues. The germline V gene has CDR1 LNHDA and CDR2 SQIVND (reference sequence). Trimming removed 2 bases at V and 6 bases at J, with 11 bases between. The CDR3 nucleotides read TGTGCCAGTAGTATATCGGCAGGTAGTCAGCCCCAGCATTTT. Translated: CASSISAGSQPQHF.

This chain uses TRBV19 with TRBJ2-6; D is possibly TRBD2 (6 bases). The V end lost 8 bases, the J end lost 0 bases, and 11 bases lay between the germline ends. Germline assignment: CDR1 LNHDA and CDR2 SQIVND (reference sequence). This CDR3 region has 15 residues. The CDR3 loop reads CASSGGFSGANVLTF. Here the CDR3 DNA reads TGTGCCAGTTCTGGGGGGTTCTCTGGGGCCAACGTCCTGACTTTC. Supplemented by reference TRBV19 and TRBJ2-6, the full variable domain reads DGGITQSPKYLFRKEGQNVTLSCEQNLNHDAMYWYRQDPGQGLRLIYYSQIVNDFQKGDIAEGYSVSREKKESFPLTVTSAQKNPTAFYLCASSGGFSGANVLTFGAGSRLTVL.

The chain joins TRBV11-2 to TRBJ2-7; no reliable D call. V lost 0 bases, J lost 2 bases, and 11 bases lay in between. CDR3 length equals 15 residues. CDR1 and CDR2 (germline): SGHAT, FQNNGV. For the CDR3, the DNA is TGTGCCAGCAGCTTAGATTGGCAGGTAACCTACGAGCAGTACTTC. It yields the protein CASSLDWQVTYEQYF.

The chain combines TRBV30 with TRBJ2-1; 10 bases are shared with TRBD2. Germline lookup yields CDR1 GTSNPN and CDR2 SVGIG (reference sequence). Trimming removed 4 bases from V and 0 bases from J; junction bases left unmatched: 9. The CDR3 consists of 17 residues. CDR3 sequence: CAWTLAGVRPSYNEQFF. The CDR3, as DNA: TGTGCCTGGACCCTAGCGGGAGTAAGGCCCTCCTACAATGAGCAGTTCTTC.

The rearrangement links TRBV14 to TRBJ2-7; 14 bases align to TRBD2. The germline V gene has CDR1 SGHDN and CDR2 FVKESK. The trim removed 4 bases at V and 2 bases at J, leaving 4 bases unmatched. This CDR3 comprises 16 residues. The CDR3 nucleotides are TGTGCCAGCAGCCTGAGGGGACTAGCGGGAGCCTACGAGCAGTACTTC. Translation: CASSLRGLAGAYEQYF. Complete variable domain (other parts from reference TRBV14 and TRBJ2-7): EAGVTQFPSHSVIEKGQTVTLRCDPISGHDNLYWYRRVMGKEIKFLLHFVKESKQDESGMPNNRFLAERTGGTYSTLKVQPAELEDSGVYFCASSLRGLAGAYEQYFGPGTRLTVT.

CDR3 bases: TGTGCCACCAGTGATTCTTACAGCCAAGAGACCCAGTACTTC. It codes for CATSDSYSQETQYF. This chain connects TRBV24-1 to TRBJ2-5; D gene ambiguous. V lost 2 bases and J lost 1, with 7 bases in between. In germline, CDR1 is KGHDR, CDR2 SFDVKD. The CDR3 is 14 residues long.

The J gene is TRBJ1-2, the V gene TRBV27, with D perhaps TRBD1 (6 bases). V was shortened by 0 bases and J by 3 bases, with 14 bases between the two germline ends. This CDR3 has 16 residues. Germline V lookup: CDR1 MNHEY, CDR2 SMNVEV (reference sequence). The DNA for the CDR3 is TGTGCCAGCAGTTTATCTGGCCAGGGGTTTGACTATGGCTACACCTTC. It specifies CASSLSGQGFDYGYTF.

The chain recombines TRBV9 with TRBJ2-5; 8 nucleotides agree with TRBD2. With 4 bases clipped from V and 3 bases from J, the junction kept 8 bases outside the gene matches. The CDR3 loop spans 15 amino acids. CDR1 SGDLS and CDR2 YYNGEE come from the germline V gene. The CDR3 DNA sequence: TGTGCCAGCAGCTCTACAGGTAGCGGGAAAGAGACCCAGTACTTC. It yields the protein CASSSTGSGKETQYF.

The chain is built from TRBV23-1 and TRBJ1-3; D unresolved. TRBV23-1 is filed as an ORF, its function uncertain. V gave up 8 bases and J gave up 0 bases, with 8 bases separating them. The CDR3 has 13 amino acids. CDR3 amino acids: CASPRSSGNTIYF. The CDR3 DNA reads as TGCGCCAGCCCCCGGAGCTCTGGAAACACCATATATTTT.

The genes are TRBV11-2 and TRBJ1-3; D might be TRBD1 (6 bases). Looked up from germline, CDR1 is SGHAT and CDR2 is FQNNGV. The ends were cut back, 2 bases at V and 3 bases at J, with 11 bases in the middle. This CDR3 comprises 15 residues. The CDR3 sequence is CASSLIGRGGNTIYF. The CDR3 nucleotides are TGTGCCAGCAGCTTAATCGGCAGGGGTGGAAACACCATATATTTT.

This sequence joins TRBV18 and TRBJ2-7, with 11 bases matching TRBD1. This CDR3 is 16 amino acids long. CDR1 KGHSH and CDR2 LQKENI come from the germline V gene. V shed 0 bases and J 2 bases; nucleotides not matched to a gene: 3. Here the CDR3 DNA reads TGTGCCAGCTCACCACCCGGGACAGGGGGGACCTACGAGCAGTACTTC. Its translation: CASSPPGTGGTYEQYF.

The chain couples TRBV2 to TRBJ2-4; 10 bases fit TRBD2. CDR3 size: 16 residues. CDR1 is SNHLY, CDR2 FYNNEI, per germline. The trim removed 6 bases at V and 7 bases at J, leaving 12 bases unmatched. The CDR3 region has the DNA TGTGCCAGCAGCATCCCTAGCGGGAGCGGGGGTAACATTCAGTACTTC. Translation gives CASSIPSGSGGNIQYF.

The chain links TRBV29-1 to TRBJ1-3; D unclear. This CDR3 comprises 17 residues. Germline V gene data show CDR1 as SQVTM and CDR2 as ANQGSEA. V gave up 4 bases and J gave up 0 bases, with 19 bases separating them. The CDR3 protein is CSVVPLGEDPSGNTIYF. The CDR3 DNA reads TGCAGCGTTGTGCCCCTCGGGGAGGACCCCTCTGGAAACACCATATATTTT.

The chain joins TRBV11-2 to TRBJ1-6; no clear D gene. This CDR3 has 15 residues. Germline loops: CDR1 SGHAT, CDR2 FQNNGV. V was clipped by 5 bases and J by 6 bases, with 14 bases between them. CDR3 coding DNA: TGTGCCAGCAGCCCCTCCGCGGATTCTAATTCACCCCTCCACTTT. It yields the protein CASSPSADSNSPLHF.

This chain's CDR3 is CASIDPSAVYNEQFF. The CDR3 bases are TGTGCCAGCATTGATCCTAGCGCCGTCTACAATGAGCAGTTCTTC. The rearrangement uses TRBV2 and TRBJ2-1; TRBD2 might be the D (6 bases). Trimming shortened V by 7 bases and J by 3 bases, and 16 bases separated the two germline ends. Germline CDR1 SNHLY, CDR2 FYNNEI. This CDR3 is 15 amino acids long.

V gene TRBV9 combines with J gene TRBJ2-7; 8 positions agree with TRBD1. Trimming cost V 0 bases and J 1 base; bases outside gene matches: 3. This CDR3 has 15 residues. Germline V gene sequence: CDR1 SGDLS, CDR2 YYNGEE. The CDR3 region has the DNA TGTGCCAGCAGCGTAGAAGGACAGGGTTCCTACGAGCAGTACTTC. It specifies CASSVEGQGSYEQYF.